This T cell receptor (beta chain) was sequenced for a study of T cells after yellow fever vaccination. Trimming took off 6 bases at V and 4 bases at J, with 14 bases between the two ends. The CDR3 consists of 14 residues. From germline, CDR1 is ENHRY and CDR2 SYGVKD. For TCR, cDNA came from 5'RACE template switching, which added a universal primer site and UMIs. TCRdb fed the 5' RACE reads into MiXCR, producing one record per CDR3 protein. The data show a few hundred thousand distinct CDR3 sequences, about 17% seen once. Study findings and constraints: Contaminating bulk clonotypes could be abundant in FACS-sorted repertoires. Most clones from primary vaccination resurfaced after the booster (around 97% CD4, around 89% CD8).

This clonotype has a handful of counts. Antigen: not known. This receptor was identified in a man aged 18 to 29 who received the YFV17D yellow fever vaccine. The input for sequencing was PBMCs, taken roughly 5 days after the first yellow fever vaccination. The V call is TRBV10-3, the J call TRBJ2-3; D gene ambiguous. The CDR3 DNA is TGTGCCATCAGAGCAGGTGGTGGGGCAGATACGCAGTATTTT. Translation gives CAIRAGGGADTQYF.